This is a list of T cell receptor beta chains from one sample in a study of blood T cell repertoires in COVID-19. The method was immunoSEQ multiplex PCR; TCRdb's version includes in-frame clones alone and lacks a portion of them. The sample includes 65,000 to 80,000 clones, about four fifths of them seen just once. Sequenced sample: peripheral blood. The receptors shown here come from a man aged 45 to 65 with acute or convalescent COVID-19. CDR3s include the opening cysteine and the closing phenylalanine or tryptophan. D genes are given only for firm matches. Expanded clones are given a class, and other clones once, few, many or no size at all.

.,TRBJ2-7,TRBV7-2,.,TGTGCCAGCAGCTTATTCGGCTACGAGCAGTACTTC,CASSLFGYEQYF
.,TRBJ1-1,TRBV2,TRBD1,TGTGCCAGCAGTGTGCACAGGGGGAACACTGAAGCTTTCTTT,CASSVHRGNTEAFF
few,TRBJ2-5,TRBV12-5,.,TGTGCTAGTGGTTTCAGTGCGCGTCGCGGGGAAGAGACCCAGTACTTC,CASGFSARRGEETQYF
few,TRBJ2-1,TRBV2,.,TGTGCCAGCAATCTAGACCGGAGTGAGCAGTTCTTC,CASNLDRSEQFF
.,TRBJ1-2,TRBV27,.,TGTGCCAGCAGTTTATTGGGTGAGGGTCGTGGCTACACCTTC,CASSLLGEGRGYTF
.,TRBJ1-5,TRBV28,.,TGTGCCAGCACACTACAGGGCCGAAATCAGCCCCAGCATTTT,CASTLQGRNQPQHF
.,TRBJ2-7,TRBV9,TRBD1,TGTGCCAGCAGCTTATACGGACAGGGATGGTACGAGCAGTACTTC,CASSLYGQGWYEQYF
few,TRBJ2-7,TRBV9,.,TGTGCCAGCAGCCCACGGACTCTCTCCTACGAGCAGTACTTC,CASSPRTLSYEQYF
.,TRBJ1-4,TRBV19,.,TGTGCCAGTAGTATAAGCTGGGCCCAGAAGACAACTAATGAAAAACTGTTTTTT,CASSISWAQKTTNEKLFF
once,TRBJ2-2,TRBV5-1,.,TGCGCCAGCAGCTTGGGGGGGCAGGCCACCGGGGAGCTGTTTTTT,CASSLGGQATGELFF
.,TRBJ2-7,TRBV12-3/TRBV12-4,.,TGTGCCAGCAGTCGAAGTGCAGGCTACGAGCAGTACTTC,CASSRSAGYEQYF
.,TRBJ1-3,TRBV10-3,.,TGTGCCATCAGTCGGGGGGGGGAAAGCTCTGGAAACACCATATATTTT,CAISRGGESSGNTIYF
once,TRBJ1-1,TRBV21-1,.,TGTGCCAGCAGCAAAGGCAGGGGCACTGAAGCTTTCTTT,CASSKGRGTEAFF
few,TRBJ1-1,TRBV19,TRBD1,TGTGCCAGTATGGACAGGGAAGGGTCGGGCGCTTTCTTT,CASMDREGSGAFF
.,TRBJ1-2,TRBV5-1,TRBD1,TGCGCCAGCAGCTTGGTAGTCTTGGACAGGGGGCTGCATGGCTACACCTTC,CASSLVVLDRGLHGYTF
.,TRBJ2-7,TRBV20-1,.,TGCAGTGCTAGTTTCCCGAACAGTATCTCCTACGAGCAGTACTTC,CSASFPNSISYEQYF
.,TRBJ1-2,TRBV6-6,TRBD1,TGTGCTAGCAGTTACCCCACAGGGGTTGGCTACACCTTC,CASSYPTGVGYTF
.,TRBJ2-1,TRBV24-1,.,TGTGCCACCAGTGCCCCCGGGAGCTCCTACAATGAGCAGTTCTTC,CATSAPGSSYNEQFF
.,TRBJ2-7,TRBV28,.,TGTGCCAGCAATTTGCGTGGGGCGCTTGAGCAGTACTTC,CASNLRGALEQYF
.,TRBJ2-1,TRBV28,TRBD2,TGTGCCAGCAGAATGACTAGCGGGAGCTTCAATGAGCAGTTCTTC,CASRMTSGSFNEQFF
.,TRBJ2-1,TRBV11-1,TRBD2,TGTGCCAGCAGCTCCAGCGGGAATAGAAATGAGCAGTTCTTC,CASSSSGNRNEQFF
once,TRBJ2-3,TRBV20-1,.,TGCAGTGCTAGTGACGGGTTCACAGATACGCAGTATTTT,CSASDGFTDTQYF
.,TRBJ1-2,TRBV5-4,.,TGTGCCAGCAGCCAACTGACAGCCACCACTGGCTATGGCTACACCTTC,CASSQLTATTGYGYTF